A selection of T cell receptor beta chains follows, all from one sample in a study of shared clonotypes between healthy human individuals. Sequencing was performed with immunoSEQ multiplex PCR; in TCRdb, only in-frame clones are kept and a portion is missing. The data hold approximately 440,000 clones, with roughly 80% observed a single time. The sample comprised PBMCs. These receptors all come from a woman aged 35 to 49 in good health. Some clones in this sample may be carry-over from other donors' samples. The CDR3 runs from the conserved cysteine through the conserved F or W. The D gene is left open where the match is weak. Size is omitted from some rows. Given values are once, few, many or a class for expanded clones.

TRBV7-9	TRBJ1-2	NA	TRBD1	CASSGGQGNYGYTF	TGTGCCAGCTCGGGGGGACAGGGAAACTATGGCTACACCTTC
TRBV7-2	TRBJ1-1	NA	NA	CASSLAGDTKAFF	TGTGCCAGCAGCTTAGCTGGGGACACAAAAGCTTTCTTT
TRBV6-1	TRBJ1-2	NA	NA	CASSQGGGYTF	TGTGCCAGCAGCCAGGGTGGTGGCTACACCTTC
TRBV28	TRBJ1-2	NA	TRBD1	CASSLLAGGHYGYTF	TGTGCCAGCAGTTTGTTGGCAGGGGGCCACTATGGCTACACCTTC
TRBV28	TRBJ1-5	NA	NA	CASSWRYQGGNQPQHF	TGTGCCAGCAGTTGGCGGTATCAGGGTGGCAATCAGCCCCAGCATTTT
TRBV5-8	TRBJ2-3	NA	NA	CASSFDSTDTQYF	TGTGCCAGCAGCTTTGACTCCACAGATACGCAGTATTTT
TRBV28	TRBJ2-3	NA	NA	CASSLFRAGFGDTQYF	TGTGCCAGCAGTTTATTCCGGGCGGGGTTTGGAGATACGCAGTATTTT
TRBV28	TRBJ1-2	NA	TRBD1	CASSPAGSQGWGGYTF	TGTGCCAGCAGCCCCGCGGGCTCACAGGGGTGGGGTGGCTACACCTTC
TRBV2	TRBJ2-1	NA	TRBD2	CASSAGLAGGVGRQFF	TGTGCCAGCAGCGCGGGACTAGCGGGAGGAGTCGGTCGGCAGTTCTTC
TRBV11-1	TRBJ2-3	NA	NA	CASSDLTTDTQYF	TGTGCCAGCAGCGATTTGACCACAGATACGCAGTATTTT
TRBV19	TRBJ1-1	once	NA	CASSMPGVNTEAFF	TGTGCCAGTAGTATGCCAGGGGTGAACACTGAAGCTTTCTTT
TRBV27	TRBJ2-3	NA	NA	CATRDFGTDTQYF	TGTGCCACCCGGGACTTTGGCACAGATACGCAGTATTTT
TRBV6-5	TRBJ2-7	once	NA	CASSYSRGGQQYF	TGTGCCAGCAGTTACTCCCGCGGCGGCCAGCAGTACTTC
TRBV11-2	TRBJ2-7	NA	NA	CASSLGYQREQYF	TGTGCCAGCAGCTTAGGGTATCAGAGAGAGCAGTACTTC
TRBV5-1	TRBJ2-1	once	TRBD1	CASRGGQTNNEQFF	TGCGCCAGCAGAGGGGGACAGACTAACAATGAGCAGTTCTTC
TRBV4-3	TRBJ2-3	few	NA	CASSQDGRATDTQYF	TGCGCCAGCAGCCAAGATGGCAGGGCCACAGATACGCAGTATTTT
TRBV28	TRBJ2-2	NA	NA	CATTGQGGTGELFF	TGTGCCACTACAGGACAGGGAGGGACCGGGGAGCTGTTTTTT